This T cell receptor beta chain came from a study of shared clonotypes between healthy human individuals. CDR1 and CDR2 (germline): SGHRS, YFSETQ. The CDR3 contains 16 residues. After removal of 2 bases from V and 4 bases from J, the junction contained 4 bases not matched to a gene. The assay was run at deep level. Investigators spread the genomic DNA of each subset evenly over several immunoSEQ plates. Loaded into unsorted PBMC replicate PCRs was about 330 ng DNA, 30,000 or so T cell genomes. In the original processing: ImmunoSEQ gave junction-only sequences without quality scores, so filtering differed. The protocol was immunoSEQ multiplex PCR, while the TCRdb copy is restricted to in-frame clones and leaves out a portion. V and J calls and clone size follow that table, whereas D and trimming were derived from the DNA. The repertoire has about 460,000 clones, 75% to 80% of them found once; the top ten carry around 11%.

Sequencing was carried out using PBMCs. V usage is TRBV5-1 and J usage is TRBJ2-1; 12 positions agree with TRBD2. The TCR was taken from a woman aged 40 to 49 in good health. Some clones in this sample may be carry-over from other donors' samples. This CDR3 reads CASSFQLAGGYNEQFF. The CDR3 DNA reads as TGCGCCAGCAGCTTCCAACTAGCGGGGGGTTACAATGAGCAGTTCTTC.